This TCR beta chain came from a study of shared clonotypes between healthy human individuals. Study-wide context: Each donor's CD8 memory used one plate, CD8 naive two, each CD4 subset three. Study outcomes and limitations: Non-shared clonotypes had lower generation probabilities than clonotypes shared by all four sorted-subset donors.

Note on this clone: Its target is unknown.

Germline CDR1 is SGHTA and CDR2 is FQGNSA. J lost 3 bases, V lost 6 bases, and 8 bases had no gene match. This CDR3 is 15 amino acids long. None of the donors, who were healthy HIV-negative adults, had recently had acute infections or vaccinations. Genomic DNA (from each subset) was split evenly across several immunoSEQ plates. Some clones are missing from TCRdb's copy, which holds only in-frame ones; the method was immunoSEQ multiplex PCR. The sample records about 640,000 clones, 72% being singletons. Specimen: memory CD4+ T cells sorted from blood. Indicated subset: CD45RA-negative fraction. The chain employs TRBV7-2 and TRBJ2-1, with 7 bases that match TRBD2. The TCR originated in a woman aged 30 to 39 in good health. CDR3 coding DNA: TGTGCCAGCAGACGAGGAAGCGGGAACTACAATGAGCAGTTCTTC. It translates to CASRRGSGNYNEQFF.